This T cell receptor beta chain emerged from a study of T cells in Graves' hyperthyroidism and ophthalmopathy. TCR beta CDR3 regions were amplified from RNA. The HTBI primer set served for first-round RT-PCR of the TCR CDR3. TCRdb called the multiplex PCR reads again in MiXCR, with one record for every CDR3 protein. Here the sample spans under 350,000 distinct CDR3 sequences, approximately 15% being singletons. This CDR3 region has 14 residues. In germline, CDR1 is DFQATT, CDR2 SNEGSKA (reference sequence). Trimming took off 4 bases at V and 2 bases at J, with 15 bases between the two ends. The receptor was derived from a woman between 40 and 50 years old with Graves' ophthalmopathy. The chain couples TRBV20-1 to TRBJ2-7; D unclear. Material: blood. CDR3 amino acids: CSANRPGFTYEQYF. The CDR3 DNA follows: TGCAGTGCTAATCGACCGGGCTTCACCTACGAGCAGTACTTC.